This TCR beta chain was captured by sequencing in a study of post-analysis software for immune sequencing data. About the study: Recorded subtypes: relapsing-remitting, secondary progressive, progressive-relapsing; some patients unannotated. Study findings and constraints: Roughly 5 TRBV segments, TRBV5-6, TRBV5-1 and TRBV20-1 among them, were found more frequent in patients than controls. F measure grouped same-batch samples tightly together.

Unique molecular identifiers had been added to the TCR beta cDNA libraries. Using its own MiXCR run on the PCR reads, TCRdb lists one record per CDR3 protein. The repertoire has 700,000 to 800,000 distinct CDR3 sequences, about 27% of them found once; the top ten carry about 0.5%. This clonotype showed up many times. Its matching antigen is unknown. Germline loops: CDR1 MNHEY, CDR2 SVGAGI. This CDR3 region has 15 residues. V gave up 0 bases and J gave up 1 base, with 9 bases separating them. Sequencing input: blood. The chain links TRBV6-5 to TRBJ1-2, with D hard to call. This receptor was identified in a girl aged 5-17 years with multiple sclerosis. CDR3 loop: CASSYSVFGNYGYTF. The CDR3 DNA is TGTGCCAGCAGTTACTCGGTTTTCGGTAACTATGGCTACACCTTC.